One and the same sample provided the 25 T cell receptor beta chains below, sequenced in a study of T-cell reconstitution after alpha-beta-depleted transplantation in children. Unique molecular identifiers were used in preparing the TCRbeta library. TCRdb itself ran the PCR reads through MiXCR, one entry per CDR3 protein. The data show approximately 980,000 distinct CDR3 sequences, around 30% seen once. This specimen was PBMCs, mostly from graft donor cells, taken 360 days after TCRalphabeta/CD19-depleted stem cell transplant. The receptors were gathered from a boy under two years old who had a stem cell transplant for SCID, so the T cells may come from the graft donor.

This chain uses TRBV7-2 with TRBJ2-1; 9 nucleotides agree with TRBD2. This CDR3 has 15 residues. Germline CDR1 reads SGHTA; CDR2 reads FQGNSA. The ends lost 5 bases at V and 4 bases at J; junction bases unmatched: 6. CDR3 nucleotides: TGTGCCAGCAGCCCCTGGGCGGGGGGGTACAATGAGCAGTTCTTC. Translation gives CASSPWAGGYNEQFF.

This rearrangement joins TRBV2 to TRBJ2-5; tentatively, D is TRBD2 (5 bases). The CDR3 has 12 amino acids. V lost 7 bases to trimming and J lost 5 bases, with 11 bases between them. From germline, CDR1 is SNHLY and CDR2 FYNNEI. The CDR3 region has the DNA TGTGCCAGCATGAGGGTGGGCGAGACCCAGTACTTC. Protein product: CASMRVGETQYF.

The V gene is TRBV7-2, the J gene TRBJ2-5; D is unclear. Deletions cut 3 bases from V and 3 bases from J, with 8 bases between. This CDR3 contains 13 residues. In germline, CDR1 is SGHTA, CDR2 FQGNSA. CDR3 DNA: TGTGCCAGCAGCTTGATGGCGGAAGAGACCCAGTACTTC. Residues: CASSLMAEETQYF.

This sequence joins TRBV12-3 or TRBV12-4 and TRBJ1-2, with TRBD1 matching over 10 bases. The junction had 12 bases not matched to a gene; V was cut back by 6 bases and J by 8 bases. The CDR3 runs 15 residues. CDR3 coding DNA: TGTGCCAGCAGCTTCAGTGGACAGGGGGGGAGAGGCTACACCTTC. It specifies CASSFSGQGGRGYTF.

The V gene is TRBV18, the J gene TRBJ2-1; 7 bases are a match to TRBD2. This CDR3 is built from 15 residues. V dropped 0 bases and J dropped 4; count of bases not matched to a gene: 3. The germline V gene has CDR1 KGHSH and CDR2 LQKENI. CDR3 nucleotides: TGTGCCAGCTCACCACCATGGCGGGGGTACAATGAGCAGTTCTTC. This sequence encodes CASSPPWRGYNEQFF. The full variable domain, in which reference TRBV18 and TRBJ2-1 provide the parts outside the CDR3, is NAGVMQNPRHLVRRRGQEARLRCSPMKGHSHVYWYRQLPEEGLKFMVYLQKENIIDESGMPKERFSAEFPKEGPSILRIQQVVRGDSAAYFCASSPPWRGYNEQFFGPGTRLTVL.

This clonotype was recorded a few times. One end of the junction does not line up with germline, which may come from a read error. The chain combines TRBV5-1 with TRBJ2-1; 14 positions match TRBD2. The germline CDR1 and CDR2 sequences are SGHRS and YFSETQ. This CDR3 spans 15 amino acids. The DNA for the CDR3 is TGCGCCAGCAGTTCAACGACTAGCGGGGGGGACCGAGGCTCCTTC. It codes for CASSSTTSGGDRGSF.

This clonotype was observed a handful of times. In DNA, the CDR3 is TGTGCCAGCAGCCCTAGCCGACTAGCGGCGAACACCGGGGAGCTGTTTTTT. It yields the protein CASSPSRLAANTGELFF. The chain joins TRBV4-2 to TRBJ2-2; TRBD2 agrees at 9 bases. After removal of 4 bases from V and 0 bases from J, the junction contained 6 bases not matched to a gene. Per the germline V gene, CDR1 is LGHNA and CDR2 is YNFKEQ. This CDR3 region has 17 residues.

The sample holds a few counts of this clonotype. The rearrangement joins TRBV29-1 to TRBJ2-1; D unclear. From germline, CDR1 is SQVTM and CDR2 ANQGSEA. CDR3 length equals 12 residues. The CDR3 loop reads CSAIRPQLQQFF. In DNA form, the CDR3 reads TGCAGTGCCATACGGCCCCAATTACAGCAGTTCTTC.

In nucleotides, the CDR3 is TGTGCCAGCAGCCACGGGATTGGGACTAACTATGGCTACACCTTC. Translating gives CASSHGIGTNYGYTF. The rearrangement links TRBV3-1 to TRBJ1-2; D not certain. CDR3 length equals 15 residues. V lost 3 bases and J lost 0, with 11 bases in between. Germline V CDR1 and CDR2: LGHDT, YNNKEL (reference sequence).

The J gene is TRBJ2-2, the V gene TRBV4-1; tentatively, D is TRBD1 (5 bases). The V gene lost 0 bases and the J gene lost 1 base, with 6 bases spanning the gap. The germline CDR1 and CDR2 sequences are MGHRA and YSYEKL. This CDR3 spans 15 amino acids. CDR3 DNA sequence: TGCGCCAGCAGCCAAGACACAGGGAACACCGGGGAGCTGTTTTTT. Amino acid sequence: CASSQDTGNTGELFF.

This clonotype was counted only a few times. The CDR3 sequence: CASSRIGSVNTIYF. CDR3 nucleotide sequence: TGTGCCAGCAGCCGAATTGGATCAGTTAACACCATATATTTT. The rearrangement uses TRBV7-3 and TRBJ1-3; D is unclear. Germline V gene sequence: CDR1 SGHTA, CDR2 FQGTGA. This CDR3 has 14 residues. The germline V and J ends were trimmed by 5 bases and 7 bases, with 15 bases remaining between them.

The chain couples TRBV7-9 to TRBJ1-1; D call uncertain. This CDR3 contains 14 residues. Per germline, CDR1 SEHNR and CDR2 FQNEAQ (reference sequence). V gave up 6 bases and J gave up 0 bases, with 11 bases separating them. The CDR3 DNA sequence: TGTGCCAGCAGTTTGTTGCAGATGAACACTGAAGCTTTCTTT. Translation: CASSLLQMNTEAFF.

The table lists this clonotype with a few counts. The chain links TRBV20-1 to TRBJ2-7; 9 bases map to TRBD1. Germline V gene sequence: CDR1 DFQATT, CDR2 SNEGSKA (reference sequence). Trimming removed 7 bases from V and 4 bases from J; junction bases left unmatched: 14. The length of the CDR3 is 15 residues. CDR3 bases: TGCAGTGTGGGGGACAGGGTTAAAGGGACTTACGAGCAGTACTTC. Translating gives CSVGDRVKGTYEQYF.

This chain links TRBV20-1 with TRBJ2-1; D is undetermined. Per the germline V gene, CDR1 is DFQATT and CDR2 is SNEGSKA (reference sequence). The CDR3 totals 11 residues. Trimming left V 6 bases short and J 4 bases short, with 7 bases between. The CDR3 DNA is TGCAGTGCCCAACTTTACAATGAGCAGTTCTTC. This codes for CSAQLYNEQFF.

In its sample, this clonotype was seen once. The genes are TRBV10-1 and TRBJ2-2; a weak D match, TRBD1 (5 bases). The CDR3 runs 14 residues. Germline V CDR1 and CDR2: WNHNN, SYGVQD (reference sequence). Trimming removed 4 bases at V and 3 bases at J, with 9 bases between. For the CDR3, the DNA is TGCGCCAGCAGTGGGACACGGGACACCGGGGAGCTGTTTTTT. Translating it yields CASSGTRDTGELFF.

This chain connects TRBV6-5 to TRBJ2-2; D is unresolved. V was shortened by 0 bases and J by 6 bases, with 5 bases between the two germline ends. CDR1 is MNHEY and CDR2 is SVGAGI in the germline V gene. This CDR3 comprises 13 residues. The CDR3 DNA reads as TGTGCCAGCAGTTACTCCGAATCCGGGGAGCTGTTTTTT. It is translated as CASSYSESGELFF.

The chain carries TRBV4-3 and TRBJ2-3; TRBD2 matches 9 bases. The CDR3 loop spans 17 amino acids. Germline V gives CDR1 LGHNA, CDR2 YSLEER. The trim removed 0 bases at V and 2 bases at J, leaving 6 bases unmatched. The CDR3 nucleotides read TGCGCCAGCAGCCAAGATCTCCAGCGGGGGGCCACAGATACGCAGTATTTT. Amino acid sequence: CASSQDLQRGATDTQYF.

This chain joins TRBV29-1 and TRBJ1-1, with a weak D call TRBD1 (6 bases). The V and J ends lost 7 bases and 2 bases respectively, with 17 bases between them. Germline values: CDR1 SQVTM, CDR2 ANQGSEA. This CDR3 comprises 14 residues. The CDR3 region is CSAPTSGVNTEAFF. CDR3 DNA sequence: TGCAGCGCTCCAACTTCAGGGGTCAACACTGAAGCTTTCTTT.

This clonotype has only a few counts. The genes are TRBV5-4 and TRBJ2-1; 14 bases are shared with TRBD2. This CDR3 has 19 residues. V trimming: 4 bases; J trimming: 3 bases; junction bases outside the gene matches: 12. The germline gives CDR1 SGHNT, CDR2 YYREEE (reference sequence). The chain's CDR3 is CASSVTSGGAPTGYNEQFF. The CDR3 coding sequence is TGTGCCAGCAGCGTGACTAGCGGGGGGGCCCCCACGGGCTACAATGAGCAGTTCTTC.

CDR3 DNA: TGCAGTGCTAGAAGTAGCGGACCTTACTATGGCTACACCTTC. Translation gives CSARSSGPYYGYTF. The rearrangement uses TRBV20-1 and TRBJ1-2; D gene ambiguous. This CDR3 comprises 14 residues. The V gene lost 2 bases and the J gene lost 3 bases, with 13 bases spanning the gap. Germline V gives CDR1 DFQATT, CDR2 SNEGSKA (reference sequence).

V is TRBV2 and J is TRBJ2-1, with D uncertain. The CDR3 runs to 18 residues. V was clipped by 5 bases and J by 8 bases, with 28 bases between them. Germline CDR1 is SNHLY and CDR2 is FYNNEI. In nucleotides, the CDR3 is TGTGCCAGCAGTCGAACCGGGCCCCAAAAGCCGGTGGTAGATGAGCAGTTCTTC. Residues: CASSRTGPQKPVVDEQFF.

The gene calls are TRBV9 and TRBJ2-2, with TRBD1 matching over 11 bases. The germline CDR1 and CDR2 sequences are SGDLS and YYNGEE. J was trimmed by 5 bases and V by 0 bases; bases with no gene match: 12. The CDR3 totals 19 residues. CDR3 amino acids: CASSVDGTYRDRGTGELFF. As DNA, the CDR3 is TGTGCCAGCAGCGTAGATGGGACCTACCGGGACAGGGGGACCGGGGAGCTGTTTTTT. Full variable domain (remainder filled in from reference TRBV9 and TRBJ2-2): DSGVTQTPKHLITATGQRVTLRCSPRSGDLSVYWYQQSLDQGLQFLIQYYNGEERAKGNILERFSAQQFPDLHSELNLSSLELGDSALYFCASSVDGTYRDRGTGELFFGEGSRLTVL.

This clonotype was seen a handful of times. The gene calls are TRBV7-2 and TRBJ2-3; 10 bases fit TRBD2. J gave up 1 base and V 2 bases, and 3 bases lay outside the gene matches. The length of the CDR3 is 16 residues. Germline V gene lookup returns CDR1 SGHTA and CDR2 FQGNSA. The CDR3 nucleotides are TGTGCCAGCAGCTTAACTAGCGGGGAGGGCACAGATACGCAGTATTTT. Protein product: CASSLTSGEGTDTQYF.

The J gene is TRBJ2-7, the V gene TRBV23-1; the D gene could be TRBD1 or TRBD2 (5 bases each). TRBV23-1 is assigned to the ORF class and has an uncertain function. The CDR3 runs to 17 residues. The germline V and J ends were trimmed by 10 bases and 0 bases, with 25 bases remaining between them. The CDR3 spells CANRLVGRDRDSYEQYF. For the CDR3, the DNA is TGCGCCAACCGTCTAGTGGGCCGGGACCGGGACTCCTACGAGCAGTACTTC.

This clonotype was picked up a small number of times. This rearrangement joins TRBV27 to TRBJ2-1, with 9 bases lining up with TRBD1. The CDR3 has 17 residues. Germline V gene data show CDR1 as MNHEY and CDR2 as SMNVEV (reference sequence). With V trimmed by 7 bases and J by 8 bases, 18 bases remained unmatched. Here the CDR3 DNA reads TGTGCCAGCATTCCCCTTAAAACCGGGACAGGGTGGGATGAGCAGTTCTTC. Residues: CASIPLKTGTGWDEQFF.